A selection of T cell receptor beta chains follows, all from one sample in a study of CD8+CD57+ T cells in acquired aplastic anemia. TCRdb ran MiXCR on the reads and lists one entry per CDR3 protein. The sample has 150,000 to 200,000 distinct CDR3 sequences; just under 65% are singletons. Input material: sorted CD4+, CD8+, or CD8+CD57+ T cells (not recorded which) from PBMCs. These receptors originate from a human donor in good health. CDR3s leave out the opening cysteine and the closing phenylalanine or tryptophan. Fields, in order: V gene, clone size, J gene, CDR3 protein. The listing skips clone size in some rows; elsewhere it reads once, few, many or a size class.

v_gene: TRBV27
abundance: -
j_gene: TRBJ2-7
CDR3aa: ATSTGFEQY

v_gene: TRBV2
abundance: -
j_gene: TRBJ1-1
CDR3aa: ASSPSRQGGTEAF

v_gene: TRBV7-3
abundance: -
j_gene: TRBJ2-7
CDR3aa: ASSLGGTGRAYEQY

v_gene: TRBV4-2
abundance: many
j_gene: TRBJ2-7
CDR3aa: ASSQEGQDSYEQY

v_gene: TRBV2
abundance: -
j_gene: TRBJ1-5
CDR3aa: ASSDWLDQPQH

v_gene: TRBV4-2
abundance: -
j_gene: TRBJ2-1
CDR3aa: ASSQRSSGSSYNEQF

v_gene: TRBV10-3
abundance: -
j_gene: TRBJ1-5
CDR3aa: ASTAGTLSNQPQH

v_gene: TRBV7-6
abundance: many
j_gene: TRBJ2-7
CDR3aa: ASSPGPNYEQY

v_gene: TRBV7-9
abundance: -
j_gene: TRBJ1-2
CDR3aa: ASSSQTQGEYGYT

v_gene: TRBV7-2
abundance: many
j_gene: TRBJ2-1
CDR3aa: ASSLVSGTYNEQF

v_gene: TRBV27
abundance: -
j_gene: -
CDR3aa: ASSSNPSGEETQY

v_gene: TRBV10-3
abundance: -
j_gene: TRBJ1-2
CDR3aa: AISLPMRGYT

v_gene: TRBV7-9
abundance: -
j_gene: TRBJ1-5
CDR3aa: ASSLGAMTQH

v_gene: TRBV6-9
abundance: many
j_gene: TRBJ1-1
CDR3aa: ASSYSNRGDTEAF

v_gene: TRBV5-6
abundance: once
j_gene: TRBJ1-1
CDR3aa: ASSLQESTEAF

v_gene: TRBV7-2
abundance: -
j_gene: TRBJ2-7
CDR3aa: ASSPGLAGASEQY

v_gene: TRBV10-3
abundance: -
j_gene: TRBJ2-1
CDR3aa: AISAYGNEQF

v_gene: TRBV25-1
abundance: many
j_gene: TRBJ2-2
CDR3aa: ASSEQNTGELF

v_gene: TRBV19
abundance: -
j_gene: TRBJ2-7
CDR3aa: ASKSGTGYFEQY

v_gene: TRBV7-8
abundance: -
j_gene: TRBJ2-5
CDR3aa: ASSLVSVVGETQY

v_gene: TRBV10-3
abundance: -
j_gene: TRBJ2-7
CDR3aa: AISRDFEQY

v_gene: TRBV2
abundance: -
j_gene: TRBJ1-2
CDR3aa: ASSEGQVWNYGYT

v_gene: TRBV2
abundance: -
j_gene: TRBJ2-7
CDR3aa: ASRGVQGGGEQY

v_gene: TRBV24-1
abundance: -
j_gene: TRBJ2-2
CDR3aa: ATSGGDRVTGELF

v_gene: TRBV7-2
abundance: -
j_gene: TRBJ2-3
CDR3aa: ASSPGRARTIDTQY

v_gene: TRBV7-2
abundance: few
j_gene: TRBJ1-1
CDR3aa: ASSLGQAF

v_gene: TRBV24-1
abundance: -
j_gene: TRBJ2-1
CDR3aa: ATEGGRIGEQF

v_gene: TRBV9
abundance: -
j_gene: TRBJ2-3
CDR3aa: ASSVVEGVTDTQY

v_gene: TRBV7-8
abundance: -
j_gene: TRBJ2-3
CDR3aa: ASSMRTSGASTDTQY

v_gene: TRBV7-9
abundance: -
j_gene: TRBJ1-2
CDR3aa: ASSQLSTANYGYT

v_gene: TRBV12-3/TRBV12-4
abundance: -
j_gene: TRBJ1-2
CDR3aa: ASSWQTGGGYGYT

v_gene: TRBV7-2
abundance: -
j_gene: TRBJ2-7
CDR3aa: ASSEKGQGVTYEQY

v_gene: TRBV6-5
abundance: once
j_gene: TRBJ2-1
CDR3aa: ASSPRAHNEQF

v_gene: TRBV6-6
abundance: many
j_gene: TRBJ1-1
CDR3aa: ASSTDRNTEAF

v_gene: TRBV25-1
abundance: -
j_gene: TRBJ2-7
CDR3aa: ASSPSNRFYSYEQY

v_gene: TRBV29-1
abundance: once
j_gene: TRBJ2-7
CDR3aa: SAVGMVGRAGYEQY

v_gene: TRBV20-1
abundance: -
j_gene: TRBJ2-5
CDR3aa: SALGTSRETQY

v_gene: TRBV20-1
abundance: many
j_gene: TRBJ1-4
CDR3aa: SARDHRGTNEKLF

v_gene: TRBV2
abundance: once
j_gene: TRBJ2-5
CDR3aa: ASSVKSGGEETQY

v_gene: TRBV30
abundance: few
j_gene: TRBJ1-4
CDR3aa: AWTTGLNEKLF

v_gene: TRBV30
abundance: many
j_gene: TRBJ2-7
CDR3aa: AWGGSYEQY

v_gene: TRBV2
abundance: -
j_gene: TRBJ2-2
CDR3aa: ASSWGTVAPGELF

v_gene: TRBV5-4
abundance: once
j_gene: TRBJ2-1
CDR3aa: ASSRLAGGLNEQF

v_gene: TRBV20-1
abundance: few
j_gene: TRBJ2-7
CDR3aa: STTQWDRTYEQY

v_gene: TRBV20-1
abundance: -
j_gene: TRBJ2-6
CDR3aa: SAGSGANVLT

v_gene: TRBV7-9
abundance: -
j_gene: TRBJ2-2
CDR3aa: ASSLAGITGELF

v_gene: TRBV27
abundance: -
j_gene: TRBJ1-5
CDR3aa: ASSLGAGISNQPQH

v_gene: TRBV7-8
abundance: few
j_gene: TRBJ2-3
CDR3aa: ASSLGGRGTDTQY

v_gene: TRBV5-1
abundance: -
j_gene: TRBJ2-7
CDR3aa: ASSVQDRVSGQY

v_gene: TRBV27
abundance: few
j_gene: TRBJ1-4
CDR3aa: ASSSRLNPGEKLF

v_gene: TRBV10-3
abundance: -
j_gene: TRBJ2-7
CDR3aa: AISDIRTGMSYEQY

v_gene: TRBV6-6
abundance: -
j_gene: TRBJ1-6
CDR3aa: ASSYPRDRYNSPLH

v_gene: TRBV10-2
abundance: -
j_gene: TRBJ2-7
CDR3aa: ASIDSISATSNEQY

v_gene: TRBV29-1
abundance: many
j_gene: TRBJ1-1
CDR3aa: SVEVEGNTEAF

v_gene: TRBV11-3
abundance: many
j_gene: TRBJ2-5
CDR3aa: ASSLRPGTRGETQY